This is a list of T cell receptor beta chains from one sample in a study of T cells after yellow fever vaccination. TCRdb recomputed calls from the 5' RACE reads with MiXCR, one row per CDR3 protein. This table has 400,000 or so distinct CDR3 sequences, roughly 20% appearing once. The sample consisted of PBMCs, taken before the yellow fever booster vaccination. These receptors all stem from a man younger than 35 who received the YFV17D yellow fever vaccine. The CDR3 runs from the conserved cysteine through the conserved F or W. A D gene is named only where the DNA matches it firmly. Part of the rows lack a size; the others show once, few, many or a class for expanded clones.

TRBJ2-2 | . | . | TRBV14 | TGTGCCAGCAGCCGACGACAAGGGGCGGTCTTTGGTTCCGGGGAGCTGTTTTTT | CASSRRQGAVFGSGELFF
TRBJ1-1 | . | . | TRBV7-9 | TGTGCCAGCAGCAGACAGGTCACTGAAGCTTTCTTT | CASSRQVTEAFF
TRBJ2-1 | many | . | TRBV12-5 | TGTGCTAGTGGTTTGGTACTGGGGGGCCCGTACAATGAGCAGTTCTTC | CASGLVLGGPYNEQFF
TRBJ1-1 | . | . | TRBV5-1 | TGCGCCAGCAGAACAAGGAACACTGAAGCTTTCTTT | CASRTRNTEAFF
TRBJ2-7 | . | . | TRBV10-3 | TGTGCCATCGCTCCCTCCGGGGGCTCCTACGAGCAGTACTTC | CAIAPSGGSYEQYF
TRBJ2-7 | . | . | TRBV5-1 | TGCGCCAGCAGAATCGGAGGTTTCTACGAGCAGTACTTC | CASRIGGFYEQYF
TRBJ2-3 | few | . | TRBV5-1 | TGCGCCAGCAGCTTATGGGCTAGCGCCACAGATACGCAGTATTTT | CASSLWASATDTQYF
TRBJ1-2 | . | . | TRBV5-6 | TGTGCCAGCAGCACTCATCGGCGCTATGGCTACACCTTC | CASSTHRRYGYTF
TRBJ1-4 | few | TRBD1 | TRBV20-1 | TGCAGTGCTACCCCCCACAGGGGAACTAATGAAAAACTGTTTTTT | CSATPHRGTNEKLFF
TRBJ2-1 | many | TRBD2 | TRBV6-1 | TGTGCCAGCAGCCAGACTAGCGGGGGGTACAATGAGCAGTTCTTC | CASSQTSGGYNEQFF
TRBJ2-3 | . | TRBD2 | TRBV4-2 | TGTGCCAGCAGCGAAGAAGGGACTAGCGGGGGTGAGTGGGCAGATACGCAGTATTTT | CASSEEGTSGGEWADTQYF
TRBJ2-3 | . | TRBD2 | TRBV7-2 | TGTGCCAGCAGCTTAGTCTCGTTTGGGCTAGCGGGGAATACGCAGTATTTT | CASSLVSFGLAGNTQYF
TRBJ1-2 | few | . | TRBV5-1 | TGCGCCAGCAGACCTGCGGGGGGCAGCTATGGCTACACCTTC | CASRPAGGSYGYTF
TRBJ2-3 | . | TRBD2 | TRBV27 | TGTGCCAGCAGTCAATCCGGGACTAGCGGAGATACGCAGTATTTT | CASSQSGTSGDTQYF
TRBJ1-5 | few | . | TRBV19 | TGTGCCAGTACTCCGGACAGTCCCTATAGCAATCAGCCCCAGCATTTT | CASTPDSPYSNQPQHF
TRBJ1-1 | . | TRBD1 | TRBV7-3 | TGTGCCAGCAGCGCAGGGGGTCGGACTGAAGCTTTCTTT | CASSAGGRTEAFF
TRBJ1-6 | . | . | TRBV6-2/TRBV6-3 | TGTGCCACGCATCGGGACCACTCCTTTGAACCCCTCCACTTT | CATHRDHSFEPLHF
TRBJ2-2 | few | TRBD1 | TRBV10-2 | TGCGCCACAGAGGTCCTAGGGGGCTCGAACACCGGGGAGCTGTTTTTT | CATEVLGGSNTGELFF
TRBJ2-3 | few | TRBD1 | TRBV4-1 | TGCGCCAGCAGCCAAGAAGGGGGACAGGTCCCCCGATCGTCCCGAGATACGCAGTATTTT | CASSQEGGQVPRSSRDTQYF
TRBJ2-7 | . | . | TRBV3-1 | TGTGCCAGCAGCCTTCTTAGCGGTGCGTTCCACGAGCAGTACTTC | CASSLLSGAFHEQYF
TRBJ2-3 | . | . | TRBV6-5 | TGTGCCAGCAGTTACGTAGGGTTAAGCACAGATACGCAGTATTTT | CASSYVGLSTDTQYF
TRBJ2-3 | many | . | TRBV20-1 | TGCAGTGCTGAGATCGCGGGGACAGATACGCAGTATTTT | CSAEIAGTDTQYF
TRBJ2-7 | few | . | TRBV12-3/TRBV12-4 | TGTGCCAGCAGTTTGGTTAGCAGCGAGTACGAGCAGTACTTC | CASSLVSSEYEQYF
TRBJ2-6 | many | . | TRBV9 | TGTGCCAGCAGCGTAGCTGGCGGAACTGGGGCCAACGTCCTGACTTTC | CASSVAGGTGANVLTF
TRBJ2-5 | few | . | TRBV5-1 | TGCGCCAGCAGCTTGGGCGGGACGGAAGAGACCCAGTACTTC | CASSLGGTEETQYF
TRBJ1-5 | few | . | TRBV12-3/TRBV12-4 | TGTGCCAGCACCTATTCTGGGGGGGGTAGCAATCAGCCCCAGCATTTT | CASTYSGGGSNQPQHF
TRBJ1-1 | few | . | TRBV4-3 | TGCGCCAGCAGCCAAGACGTGGGTGACACTGAAGCTTTCTTT | CASSQDVGDTEAFF